The 14 T cell receptor beta chains below all came from one sample that was sequenced in a study of blood T cell repertoires in COVID-19. Method: immunoSEQ multiplex PCR; TCRdb's copy keeps in-frame clones and lacks some. The sample includes some 230,000 clones, 80% to 90% of them seen just once. The sequencing input was peripheral blood. Every receptor here comes from a man aged 35 to 55 with acute or convalescent COVID-19.

DNA of the CDR3: TGTGCCAGCAGCTTATTCCGGGGATCTAGCACAGATACGCAGTATTTT. It specifies CASSLFRGSSTDTQYF. The rearrangement links TRBV7-9 to TRBJ2-3; TRBD2 is a possible D gene (5 bases). The CDR3 runs to 16 residues. In germline, CDR1 is SEHNR, CDR2 FQNEAQ (reference sequence). The germline V and J ends were trimmed by 2 bases and 0 bases, with 12 bases remaining between them.

V and J are TRBV5-5 and TRBJ2-2; 11 bases align to TRBD1. CDR1 SGHKS and CDR2 YYEKEE come from the germline V gene (reference sequence). The ends lost 4 bases at V and 1 base at J; junction bases unmatched: 9. This CDR3 is 18 amino acids long. The CDR3 DNA reads as TGTGCCAGCAGCACCTTCCCAGGGACAGGGGGGAACACCGGGGAGCTGTTTTTT. This encodes CASSTFPGTGGNTGELFF.

J is TRBJ2-1 and V is TRBV7-3; 7 bases are shared with TRBD2. Trimming took 4 bases from V and 8 from J; bases not matched to a gene: 11. The CDR3 consists of 15 residues. Germline assignment: CDR1 SGHTA and CDR2 FQGTGA. CDR3: CASSSLVAGQYEQFF. The CDR3 DNA follows: TGTGCCAGCAGCTCCTTGGTAGCGGGTCAGTATGAGCAGTTCTTC.

This clone was seen just once. V gene TRBV6-1 combines with J gene TRBJ1-1; a possible D gene is TRBD1 (5 bases). The CDR3 has 15 amino acids. V was shortened by 2 bases and J by 7 bases, with 17 bases between the two germline ends. CDR1 MNHNS and CDR2 SASEGT come from the germline V gene. CDR3 sequence reads: CASSEPGARRGEAFF. DNA of the CDR3: TGTGCCAGCAGTGAACCGGGAGCACGGAGGGGTGAAGCTTTCTTT.

In nucleotides, the CDR3 is TGTGCCAGCAGCTGGCGGAGCAATCAGCCCCAGCATTTT. Protein: CASSWRSNQPQHF. This rearrangement joins TRBV7-8 to TRBJ1-5; D not certain. Per germline, CDR1 SGHVS and CDR2 FQNEAQ. The length of the CDR3 is 13 residues. Trimming removed 4 bases from V and 1 base from J, with 5 bases in between.

This rearrangement joins TRBV3-1 (or the pseudogene TRBV3-2) to TRBJ1-2; D not resolved. Trimming removed 0 bases at V and 4 bases at J, with 9 bases between. The CDR3 runs to 14 residues. Germline CDR1 LGHDT, CDR2 YNNKEL (reference sequence). CDR3 sequence reads: CASSQDGGLYGYTF. DNA for the CDR3: TGTGCCAGCAGCCAAGATGGCGGTCTCTATGGCTACACCTTC.

This clone was recorded once. The chain employs TRBV10-3 and TRBJ1-1; possible D gene TRBD1, 5 bases. Germline loops: CDR1 ENHRY, CDR2 SYGVKD. Trimming stripped 8 bases from V and 1 base from J, with 8 bases between. The CDR3 consists of 12 residues. The CDR3 nucleotides read TGTGCCATCGGACACCCGAACACTGAAGCTTTCTTT. This gives the protein CAIGHPNTEAFF.

V gene TRBV28 combines with J gene TRBJ1-1; maybe TRBD1 (6 bases). The V end lost 5 bases, the J end lost 5 bases, and 18 bases lay between the germline ends. Looked up from germline, CDR1 is MDHEN and CDR2 is SYDVKM. The CDR3 is 15 amino acids. The CDR3 region has the DNA TGTGCCAGCAGTCGCTCTGGGGGCAGGCAGACTGAAGCTTTCTTT. This gives the protein CASSRSGGRQTEAFF.

The chain carries TRBV25-1 and TRBJ1-6, with TRBD1 matching over 8 bases. The V and J ends lost 2 bases and 6 bases, in that order; junction bases with no gene match: 6. The CDR3 length is 16 residues. CDR1 and CDR2 from the germline V gene are MGHDK and SYGVNS. This chain's CDR3 is CASSERATGGNSPLHF. Here the CDR3 DNA reads TGTGCCAGCAGTGAAAGGGCCACAGGGGGTAATTCACCCCTCCACTTT.

This sequence joins TRBV10-3 and TRBJ1-5; possibly TRBD1 for D (5 bases). Germline CDR1 reads ENHRY; CDR2 reads SYGVKD. The V end was cut by 7 bases, the J end by 0 bases, with 22 bases between. The CDR3 loop spans 18 amino acids. The CDR3 here is CAIILGLLESYSNQPQHF. The CDR3 region has the DNA TGTGCCATCATTCTGGGACTCCTCGAGAGTTATAGCAATCAGCCCCAGCATTTT.

V and J are TRBV7-3 and TRBJ2-1; TRBD2 matches 10 bases. Germline CDR1 and CDR2: SGHTA and FQGTGA. V lost 5 bases to trimming and J lost 2 bases; unmatched junction nucleotides: 3. This CDR3 region has 15 residues. This chain's CDR3 is CASSLTSGTYNEQFF. CDR3 nucleotides: TGTGCCAGCAGCCTTACTAGCGGGACCTACAATGAGCAGTTCTTC.

This clone was detected many times. J is TRBJ2-3 and V is TRBV6-4; 8 bases map to TRBD2. The CDR3 has 14 amino acids. With 5 bases clipped from V and 1 base from J, the junction kept 2 bases outside the gene matches. The germline V gene has CDR1 MRHNA and CDR2 SNTAGT. CDR3 DNA sequence: TGTGCCAGCAGTCAAGCGGGGGGCACAGATACGCAGTATTTT. Its protein product is CASSQAGGTDTQYF.

This rearrangement joins TRBV14 to TRBJ1-2; perhaps TRBD1 as D (6 bases). The CDR3 is 16 residues long. The germline V and J ends were trimmed by 4 bases and 4 bases, with 19 bases remaining between them. Germline values: CDR1 SGHDN, CDR2 FVKESK. CDR3 nucleotides: TGTGCCAGCAGCCTTCAAGGGGGGGCAAGGACCTATGGCTACACCTTC. Amino acid sequence: CASSLQGGARTYGYTF.

The rearrangement joins TRBV19 to TRBJ2-1, with 7 bases aligning to TRBD2. Germline CDR1 is LNHDA and CDR2 is SQIVND (reference sequence). This CDR3 region has 16 residues. V dropped 3 bases and J dropped 1; count of bases not matched to a gene: 6. This chain's CDR3 is CASSMQRGESYNEQFF. The CDR3 DNA sequence: TGTGCCAGTAGTATGCAGCGGGGCGAATCCTACAATGAGCAGTTCTTC.